Shown below are 9 T cell receptor beta chains from a single sample sequenced in a study of cytomegalovirus exposure and HLA in healthy donors. The PCR used 60 Vbeta and 13 Jbeta primers. Only in-frame clones appear in the TCRdb table, and some are missing; sequencing was by immunoSEQ multiplex PCR. The sample shows 150,000 to 200,000 clones, roughly 80% of them seen only once. Material: PBMCs. These receptors were obtained from a young woman in good health and CMV-seronegative.

The genes are TRBV30 and TRBJ2-7; a possible D gene is TRBD2 (5 bases). With 5 bases removed from V and 0 bases from J, the gap between germline ends came to 11 bases. Germline loops: CDR1 GTSNPN, CDR2 SVGIG (reference sequence). The CDR3 consists of 13 residues. In DNA form, the CDR3 reads TGTGCCTGGGGCGGGCAGAACTCCTACGAGCAGTACTTC. As protein: CAWGGQNSYEQYF.

The V call is TRBV20-1, the J call TRBJ2-1; TRBD2 is a possible D gene (5 bases). Germline V gives CDR1 DFQATT, CDR2 SNEGSKA (reference sequence). The ends were cut back, 6 bases at V and 13 bases at J, with 16 bases in the middle. The CDR3 extends over 11 amino acids. The CDR3 bases are TGCAGTGCCCGGAGCGGAGAAAGACAGTTCTTC. Protein sequence: CSARSGERQFF.

This sequence joins TRBV5-1 and TRBJ2-2, with D possibly matching TRBD1 (5 bases). Per the germline V gene, CDR1 is SGHRS and CDR2 is YFSETQ. The CDR3 sequence is 15 residues long. V was clipped by 5 bases and J by 0 bases, with 11 bases between them. Here the CDR3 DNA reads TGCGCCAGCAGAGGTTGGACAACGAACACCGGGGAGCTGTTTTTT. As protein: CASRGWTTNTGELFF.

J is TRBJ2-7 and V is TRBV2, with TRBD1 matching over 8 bases. Trimming removed 11 bases from V and 3 bases from J; junction bases left unmatched: 6. Germline assignment: CDR1 SNHLY and CDR2 FYNNEI. The CDR3 has 12 residues. The CDR3 loop reads CAGAGTGYEQYF. CDR3 nucleotides: TGTGCCGGGGCCGGGACAGGCTACGAGCAGTACTTC.

V and J are TRBV28 and TRBJ2-7; TRBD1 agrees at 7 bases. V lost 8 bases and J lost 3; bases outside the gene matches: 13. Germline CDR1 MDHEN, CDR2 SYDVKM. The CDR3 loop spans 15 amino acids. The chain's CDR3 is CASFYRDSTYYEQYF. The CDR3 region has the DNA TGTGCCAGCTTCTACCGGGACAGTACCTACTACGAGCAGTACTTC.

V usage is TRBV27 and J usage is TRBJ2-7; TRBD2 agrees at 7 bases. J gave up 2 bases and V 3 bases, and 7 bases lay outside the gene matches. The CDR3 covers 15 residues. CDR1 is MNHEY and CDR2 is SMNVEV in the germline V gene (reference sequence). CDR3 nucleotide sequence: TGTGCCAGCAGTTTGACGGGAGGAACAACCTACGAGCAGTACTTC. It is translated as CASSLTGGTTYEQYF.

A single count supports this clone. The chain has TRBV29-1 and TRBJ1-6; D ambiguous. V was trimmed by 6 bases and J by 6 bases, leaving 15 bases between them. Germline V gene data show CDR1 as SQVTM and CDR2 as ANQGSEA. The CDR3 sequence is 14 residues long. Here the CDR3 reads CSVAAPGSNSPLHF. The DNA of the CDR3 is TGCAGCGTCGCCGCCCCGGGGAGTAATTCACCCCTCCACTTT.

V gene TRBV2 combines with J gene TRBJ2-1, with D perhaps matching TRBD2 (6 bases). Germline assignment: CDR1 SNHLY and CDR2 FYNNEI. This CDR3 region has 11 residues. Trimming cost V 11 bases and J 12 bases, with 17 bases left between them. Here the CDR3 DNA reads TGTGCCTGGCAAGGAGGGAAAGTGCAGTTCTTC. Its translation is CAWQGGKVQFF. The full variable domain, with the rest looked up from reference TRBV2 and TRBJ2-1, is EPEVTQTPSHQVTQMGQEVILRCVPISNHLYFYWYRQILGQKVEFLVSFYNNEISEKSEIFDDQFSVERPDGSNFTLKIRSTKLEDSAMYFCAWQGGKVQFFGPGTRLTVL.

The chain has TRBV7-7 and TRBJ1-1; a possible D gene is TRBD1 (5 bases). The V and J ends lost 6 bases and 6 bases respectively, with 23 bases between them. CDR1 is SSHAT and CDR2 is FNYEAQ in the germline V gene (reference sequence). The CDR3 spans 16 residues. The CDR3 nucleotides read TGTGCCAGCAGTAAGTGGGGCGGTGAGAGTGGGTCTGAAGCTTTCTTT. Residues: CASSKWGGESGSEAFF.